This T cell receptor (beta chain) was observed in a study of blood T cell repertoires in COVID-19 (dated by TCRdb to the early 2020s). With respect to the entire study: Samples covering the acute and convalescent phases of COVID-19 were provided by collaborators in the United States, Italy and Spain. The prospective study material was composed of cDNA or gDNA derived from T cells, B-cell-depleted T cells, or PBMCs. The dataset comprised deeply sampled blood TCRbeta repertoires from subjects exposed to, actively infected with, or recovered from COVID-19. The repertoires were released in a freely available public database meant as a resource for research on the immune response to SARS-CoV-2. Nearly every sample came with metadata listing a de-identified subject ID, COVID-19 status, age in years and sex. Samples were obtained from the ongoing ImmuneRACE study (first 160 participants) and from about 1,300 subjects provided by 6 global collaborators. HLA class I and class II types, where available, came from metadata supplied by the sample provider rather than from assay-based typing.

TCRbeta CDR3 regions were amplified from genomic DNA using the immunoSEQ Assay, a bias-controlled multiplex PCR. From the authors' description of their analysis: Nucleated cell counts per sample were estimated from amplification of reference gene primers within the assay. To quantify the absolute abundance of each unique TCRbeta CDR3 rearrangement, sequence reads were collapsed and filtered. Productive Simpson clonality was computed per sample as the square root of Simpson's diversity index over productive rearrangements. Here the immuneACCESS table is served through TCRdb, limited to in-frame sequences with V and J called. Missing clones are a known gap in these copies; in checked studies unresolved V genes cover under half, and the rest lacks a known reason. D and trimming come from the DNA, and the V and J calls and clone size come from that table. This sample lists 120,000 or so clones; roughly 80% were detected once. The leading ten clones occupy 1.9% of the sample.

About this clone itself: Its antigen target is currently unknown. No base qualities exist here, and no much larger clone lies one base off it.

Paper-wide results and their limitations: The amount of clinical and demographic metadata varied by source and participant and was provided uncurated.

From its cysteine to its phenylalanine, the CDR3 spans 15 amino acids. Only CDR3 DNA is held: 45 bases, read in frame from base 1. Trimming removed 4 bases from V and 5 bases from J, leaving 14 bases between the germline ends. The germline V gene gives CDR1 as LGHNA and CDR2 as YNFKEQ. The collaborating institutions used their own protocols to collect whole blood in K2EDTA tubes. For TCRbeta analysis, collaborators shipped samples as frozen whole blood, isolated PBMCs, or DNA extracted from either of those sample types. This chain joins TRBV4-2 to TRBJ1-4; too little of a D gene remains to name it. The sequencing sample was made of peripheral blood. The clonotype comes from a man between 65 and 80 years old with acute or convalescent COVID-19. The nucleotide sequence reads TGTGCCAGCAGCCCCGTCAGCGGAGAAAATGAAAAACTGTTTTTT. The translation is CASSPVSGENEKLFF.